These 27 T cell receptor beta chains were all obtained from the same sample, sequenced in a study of blood T cell repertoires in COVID-19. This table comes from immunoSEQ multiplex PCR, and its TCRdb copy is limited to in-frame clones, with some not included. Of approximately 88,000 clones in the sample, approximately 80% were seen once. Sequencing was performed on peripheral blood. The receptors come from a man between 65 and 85 years old with COVID-19, enrolled during active disease.

The chain joins TRBV5-6 to TRBJ2-2; D may be TRBD1 (6 bases). Per germline, CDR1 SGHDT and CDR2 YYEEEE. This CDR3 has 16 residues. The V gene lost 4 bases and the J gene lost 0 bases, with 13 bases spanning the gap. CDR3 coding DNA: TGTGCCAGCAGCCGCTTTACAGGGACGAACACCGGGGAGCTGTTTTTT. Amino acid sequence: CASSRFTGTNTGELFF. The full variable domain, completed using reference TRBV5-6 and TRBJ2-2, is DAGVTQSPTHLIKTRGQQVTLRCSPKSGHDTVSWYQQALGQGPQFIFQYYEEEERQRGNFPDRFSGHQFPNYSSELNVNALLLGDSALYLCASSRFTGTNTGELFFGEGSRLTVL.

The rearrangement joins TRBV7-3 to TRBJ1-1; 9 nucleotides agree with TRBD1. This CDR3 region has 14 residues. The trim removed 4 bases at V and 4 bases at J, leaving 4 bases unmatched. CDR1 and CDR2 from the germline V gene are SGHTA and FQGTGA. This CDR3 reads CASSSRQGGTEAFF. CDR3 coding DNA: TGTGCCAGCAGCTCCCGACAGGGGGGCACTGAAGCTTTCTTT.

The chain has TRBV2 and TRBJ2-7, with TRBD1 matching over 10 bases. The CDR3 has 15 amino acids. The V and J ends lost 5 bases and 3 bases, in that order; junction bases with no gene match: 7. Germline CDR1 reads SNHLY; CDR2 reads FYNNEI. The DNA of the CDR3 is TGTGCCAGCAGTTTCACCGGGACAGGGGACTACGAGCAGTACTTC. Protein product: CASSFTGTGDYEQYF. Supplemented by reference TRBV2 and TRBJ2-7, the full variable domain reads EPEVTQTPSHQVTQMGQEVILRCVPISNHLYFYWYRQILGQKVEFLVSFYNNEISEKSEIFDDQFSVERPDGSNFTLKIRSTKLEDSAMYFCASSFTGTGDYEQYFGPGTRLTVT.

This chain joins TRBV6-1 and TRBJ2-5; TRBD2 matches 9 bases. The CDR3 extends over 14 amino acids. CDR1 is MNHNS, CDR2 SASEGT, per germline. Trimming cost V 7 bases and J 4 bases; bases outside gene matches: 7. The DNA for the CDR3 is TGTGCCAGCAACGGCGGGGGGGCTTTAGAGACCCAGTACTTC. The encoded protein is CASNGGGALETQYF.

The chain carries TRBV11-3 and TRBJ1-6, with a weak D call TRBD1 (6 bases). Trimming left V 3 bases short and J 8 bases short, with 8 bases between. The CDR3 contains 13 residues. From germline, CDR1 is SGHNT and CDR2 YENEEA. CDR3 DNA sequence: TGTGCCAGCAGCTTCAACAGGGATTCACCCCTCCACTTT. As protein: CASSFNRDSPLHF.

The rearrangement joins TRBV30 to TRBJ2-2, with D uncertain. The CDR3 is made up of 15 amino acids. Germline CDR1 and CDR2: GTSNPN and SVGIG (reference sequence). With 2 bases removed from V and 2 bases from J, the gap between germline ends came to 12 bases. The CDR3 sequence: CAWSTISRNTGELFF. DNA for the CDR3: TGTGCCTGGAGTACAATCTCTAGAAACACCGGGGAGCTGTTTTTT. Combining the CDR3 with reference TRBV30 and TRBJ2-2 gives the whole variable domain SQTIHQWPATLVQPVGSPLSLECTVEGTSNPNLYWYRQAAGRGLQLLFYSVGIGQISSEVPQNLSASRPQDRQFILSSKKLLLSDSGFYLCAWSTISRNTGELFFGEGSRLTVL.

This clone was observed at least ten times. This chain's CDR3 is CASSIDRGLSGELFF. In DNA, the CDR3 is TGTGCCAGTAGTATTGACAGGGGGCTTAGCGGGGAGCTGTTTTTT. The genes are TRBV19 and TRBJ2-2; 10 positions match TRBD1. From germline, CDR1 is LNHDA and CDR2 SQIVND (reference sequence). The ends lost 3 bases at V and 7 bases at J; junction bases unmatched: 5. The CDR3 covers 15 residues.

This clone was recorded a few times. This chain uses TRBV5-1 with TRBJ2-5, with D possibly being TRBD1 (6 bases). In germline, CDR1 is SGHRS, CDR2 YFSETQ. The CDR3 contains 16 residues. V was pared by 3 bases and J by 4 bases, with 19 bases between. The CDR3 loop reads CASSSWGSRGRETQYF. CDR3 nucleotides: TGCGCCAGCAGCTCGTGGGGGAGCAGGGGTAGAGAGACCCAGTACTTC.

V is TRBV4-3 and J is TRBJ1-3, with 9 positions matching TRBD1. There are 18 residues in the CDR3. Trimming removed 3 bases from V and 2 bases from J; junction bases left unmatched: 11. Germline CDR1 reads LGHNA; CDR2 reads YSLEER. CDR3 loop: CASSQSPGTGSTGNTIYF. The CDR3 DNA reads TGCGCCAGCAGCCAGAGTCCCGGGACAGGGAGCACTGGAAACACCATATATTTT.

The rearrangement joins TRBV14 to TRBJ1-1; 9 bases align to TRBD1. Germline V lookup: CDR1 SGHDN, CDR2 FVKESK. The CDR3 is 13 residues long. The V gene end was trimmed by 4 bases and the J gene end by 4 bases; junction bases not matched to a gene: 1. CDR3 sequence reads: CASSRTGATEAFF. CDR3 DNA sequence: TGTGCCAGCAGCCGGACAGGGGCCACTGAAGCTTTCTTT.

This clone occurred many times. V and J are TRBV29-1 and TRBJ2-7, with D possibly matching TRBD1 (6 bases). Germline CDR1 and CDR2: SQVTM and ANQGSEA. This CDR3 region has 13 residues. The V gene lost 5 bases and the J gene lost 2 bases, with 13 bases spanning the gap. The CDR3 reads CSVRTAGAYEQYF. The CDR3 DNA sequence: TGCAGCGTTCGTACGGCAGGGGCCTACGAGCAGTACTTC.

Written as DNA, the CDR3 is TGCGCCAGCAGTGGACAGGGGACGAACGAAAAACTGTTTTTT. It translates to CASSGQGTNEKLFF. The chain couples TRBV5-1 to TRBJ1-4, with TRBD1 matching over 9 bases. Germline-derived CDR1 and CDR2 are SGHRS and YFSETQ. The length of the CDR3 is 14 residues. V lost 5 bases and J lost 8; bases outside the gene matches: 7.

This clone was recorded at least ten times. The gene calls are TRBV6-2 or TRBV6-3 and TRBJ2-7; maybe TRBD1 (6 bases). Trimming left V 4 bases short and J 2 bases short, with 12 bases between. There are 14 residues in the CDR3. CDR1 is MNHEY, CDR2 SVGEGT, per germline. The CDR3 bases are TGTGCCAGCAGTTCTCGAGGGGGACCCTACGAGCAGTACTTC. Translated: CASSSRGGPYEQYF.

The genes are TRBV5-1 and TRBJ1-3; 8 bases are shared with TRBD1. The CDR3 runs to 15 residues. Germline trimming cut 0 bases from V and 4 bases from J; bases unmatched to any gene: 3. In germline, CDR1 is SGHRS, CDR2 YFSETQ. For the CDR3, the DNA is TGCGCCAGCAGCTTGGACAGGGGGAGAGGAAACACCATATATTTT. It encodes CASSLDRGRGNTIYF.

V and J are TRBV6-5 and TRBJ1-2; no clear D gene. Per germline, CDR1 MNHEY and CDR2 SVGAGI. CDR3 length: 15 amino acids. V lost 0 bases and J lost 6, with 14 bases in between. In nucleotides, the CDR3 is TGTGCCAGCAGTTACTCACCTGGGCCGAAGAATGGCTACACCTTC. Translation: CASSYSPGPKNGYTF.

V and J are TRBV28 and TRBJ1-2; no definite D call. Looked up from germline, CDR1 is MDHEN and CDR2 is SYDVKM. The CDR3 extends over 12 amino acids. Deletions cut 7 bases from V and 2 bases from J, with 8 bases between. CDR3 DNA sequence: TGTGCCAGCACCAACTTAAACTATGGCTACACCTTC. It specifies CASTNLNYGYTF.

The CDR3 nucleotides read TGTGCCAGCAGCCTGGGACTAGCGGGTAGAGATACGCAGTATTTT. Encoded protein: CASSLGLAGRDTQYF. The chain recombines TRBV6-2 or TRBV6-3 with TRBJ2-3; 12 bases are shared with TRBD2. The germline CDR1 and CDR2 sequences are MNHEY and SVGEGT. Germline trimming cut 6 bases from V and 5 bases from J; bases unmatched to any gene: 6. There are 15 residues in the CDR3.

The V gene is TRBV5-5, the J gene TRBJ1-4, with D perhaps TRBD1 (6 bases). CDR3 length: 15 residues. Germline V gene data show CDR1 as SGHKS and CDR2 as YYEKEE (reference sequence). V shed 4 bases and J shed 0 bases, with 10 bases lying between them. The CDR3 DNA reads TGTGCCAGCAGCGCCTACAGGGCAACTAATGAAAAACTGTTTTTT. Translated: CASSAYRATNEKLFF.

This chain joins TRBV12-3 or TRBV12-4 and TRBJ2-7; 9 bases map to TRBD1. The V segment lost 9 bases and the J segment 4 bases; nucleotides outside the gene matches: 7. CDR3 length: 13 amino acids. DNA of the CDR3: TGTGCCAGTTCACAGGGGGCACTTTACGAGCAGTACTTC. This encodes CASSQGALYEQYF.

A few counts support this clone. Additional DNA sequences in this sample encode the identical CDR3. The gene calls are TRBV6-5 and TRBJ2-7; a weak D match, TRBD2 (6 bases). The CDR3 totals 13 residues. V was pared by 6 bases and J by 2 bases, with 11 bases between. Germline V gene lookup returns CDR1 MNHEY and CDR2 SVGAGI. CDR3 nucleotides: TGTGCCAGCAGGGAGGGCAACACCTACGAGCAGTACTTC. This encodes CASREGNTYEQYF.

The chain recombines TRBV6-2 or TRBV6-3 with TRBJ1-1, with 7 nucleotides matching TRBD1. Unmatched junction bases numbered 4, after V lost 2 bases and J lost 10 bases. CDR1 and CDR2 (germline): MNHEY, SVGEGT. This CDR3 region has 12 residues. The CDR3 loop is CASSYTTGAAFF. CDR3 sequence (DNA): TGTGCCAGCAGTTACACAACAGGGGCAGCTTTCTTT.

V is TRBV10-3 and J is TRBJ2-7; 10 positions agree with TRBD2. Trimming at V came to 3 bases and at J to 1 base, leaving 6 bases not matched to a gene. The V gene's germline CDR1 is ENHRY and CDR2 SYGVKD. This CDR3 is built from 16 residues. The DNA of the CDR3 is TGTGCCATCAGTGAACCGGGACTAGCGAATTCCTACGAGCAGTACTTC. Its translation: CAISEPGLANSYEQYF.

The rearrangement joins TRBV6-6 to TRBJ1-4, with TRBD1 identical over 10 bases. V lost 7 bases, J lost 8 bases, and 4 bases stayed unmatched. The germline CDR1 and CDR2 sequences are MNHNY and SVGAGI (reference sequence). The CDR3 has 13 amino acids. The CDR3 DNA is TGTGCCAGCAAAGACAGGGGGCAAGAAAAACTGTTTTTT. It translates to CASKDRGQEKLFF.

The J gene is TRBJ2-5, the V gene TRBV20-1; D not certain. This CDR3 has 15 amino acids. Germline loops: CDR1 DFQATT, CDR2 SNEGSKA (reference sequence). The V end lost 3 bases, the J end lost 5 bases, and 19 bases lay between the germline ends. CDR3 coding DNA: TGCAGTGCTAGTTCCGTGGCAGGAAATAGGGAGACCCAGTACTTC. Its protein is CSASSVAGNRETQYF.

The J gene is TRBJ2-5, the V gene TRBV7-8; D perhaps matches TRBD1 (7 bases). Trimming pared 3 bases from V and 4 bases from J, leaving 15 bases between. In germline, CDR1 is SGHVS, CDR2 FQNEAQ. The CDR3 is made up of 15 amino acids. The CDR3 protein is CASSFTGGGGETQYF. The CDR3 region has the DNA TGTGCCAGCAGCTTTACCGGAGGGGGCGGAGAGACCCAGTACTTC.

This CDR3 reads CASSSSDSNSYNSPLHF. The CDR3 DNA reads as TGTGCCAGCAGTTCCTCAGACAGCAACTCCTATAATTCACCCCTCCACTTT. J is TRBJ1-6 and V is TRBV28, with D possibly matching TRBD1 (5 bases). With 4 bases removed from V and 0 bases from J, the gap between germline ends came to 13 bases. The germline CDR1 and CDR2 sequences are MDHEN and SYDVKM. The CDR3 extends over 17 amino acids.

The chain carries TRBV19 and TRBJ1-1, with 8 nucleotides matching TRBD1. Germline V lookup: CDR1 LNHDA, CDR2 SQIVND (reference sequence). Trimming at V came to 4 bases and at J to 3 bases, leaving 1 base not matched to a gene. The CDR3 has 13 amino acids. CDR3 sequence: CASSTDRDTEAFF. CDR3 nucleotides: TGTGCCAGTAGTACGGACAGGGACACTGAAGCTTTCTTT. Full variable domain (outside the CDR3, taken from reference TRBV19 and TRBJ1-1): DGGITQSPKYLFRKEGQNVTLSCEQNLNHDAMYWYRQDPGQGLRLIYYSQIVNDFQKGDIAEGYSVSREKKESFPLTVTSAQKNPTAFYLCASSTDRDTEAFFGQGTRLTVV.